A selection of T cell receptor beta chains follows, all from one sample in a study of blood T cell repertoires in COVID-19. Generated by immunoSEQ multiplex PCR, the TCRdb table keeps only in-frame clones and is missing some. The table has 95,000 to 100,000 clones, about 85% seen once; the top ten hold about 1.8%. Sequenced material: peripheral blood. All receptors come from a woman aged 65 to 85 with active or convalescent COVID-19. Each CDR3 is given with its conserved first and last residue. A D gene is named only where the DNA matches it firmly. Rows may omit the clone size; those that give it use once, few, many or a size class.

V gene: TRBV28
D gene: NA
J gene: TRBJ2-1
clone size: NA
CDR3 DNA: TGTGCCAGCAGTTCCCACGACAGTTTACCCTACAATGAGCAGTTCTTC
CDR3 protein: CASSSHDSLPYNEQFF

V gene: TRBV5-6
D gene: NA
J gene: TRBJ1-3
clone size: NA
CDR3 DNA: TGTGCCAGCAGCCCTCTTGTCCCTAAAAGCGGAAACACCATATATTTT
CDR3 protein: CASSPLVPKSGNTIYF

V gene: TRBV6-5
D gene: TRBD1
J gene: TRBJ1-2
clone size: few
CDR3 DNA: TGTGCCAGCAGTCAGACAGGGGACTATGGCTACACCTTC
CDR3 protein: CASSQTGDYGYTF

V gene: TRBV9
D gene: NA
J gene: TRBJ2-1
clone size: once
CDR3 DNA: TGTGCCAGCAGCGTAGCTATCCAGGGGTTTGACAATGAGCAGTTCTTC
CDR3 protein: CASSVAIQGFDNEQFF

V gene: TRBV7-9
D gene: TRBD1
J gene: TRBJ1-1
clone size: NA
CDR3 DNA: TGTGCCAGCAGCTCTTTACAGGGGGTTGTAGCTTTCTTT
CDR3 protein: CASSSLQGVVAFF

V gene: TRBV24-1
D gene: NA
J gene: TRBJ1-4
clone size: NA
CDR3 DNA: TGTGCCACCACTACCGAATCCCCCGGGGGAACTAATGAAAAACTGTTTTTT
CDR3 protein: CATTTESPGGTNEKLFF

V gene: TRBV7-9
D gene: TRBD1
J gene: TRBJ2-1
clone size: NA
CDR3 DNA: TGTGCCAGCAGCTACGACAGGGGCCCCTACAATGAGCAGTTCTTC
CDR3 protein: CASSYDRGPYNEQFF

V gene: TRBV5-4
D gene: TRBD2
J gene: TRBJ2-1
clone size: once
CDR3 DNA: TGTGCCACCTCGGAGGGCGGGAGAGGAGGCAATGAGCAGTTCTTC
CDR3 protein: CATSEGGRGGNEQFF

V gene: TRBV30
D gene: NA
J gene: TRBJ1-4
clone size: NA
CDR3 DNA: TGTGCCTGGACGGGGGGGGGTAATGAAAAACTGTTTTTT
CDR3 protein: CAWTGGGNEKLFF

V gene: TRBV28
D gene: TRBD1
J gene: TRBJ1-5
clone size: NA
CDR3 DNA: TGTGCCAGCCGGACAGGGGGGGGCAATCAGCCCCAGCATTTT
CDR3 protein: CASRTGGGNQPQHF

V gene: TRBV24-1
D gene: TRBD1
J gene: TRBJ1-2
clone size: NA
CDR3 DNA: TGTGCCACCAGTGACAATGACAGGGGGCGAAGTGGCTACACCTTC
CDR3 protein: CATSDNDRGRSGYTF

V gene: TRBV11-1
D gene: TRBD1
J gene: TRBJ2-7
clone size: NA
CDR3 DNA: TGTGCCAGCAGCGGGACAGGGAGTTCCTACGAGCAGTACTTC
CDR3 protein: CASSGTGSSYEQYF

V gene: TRBV2
D gene: TRBD1
J gene: TRBJ2-1
clone size: NA
CDR3 DNA: TGTGCCAGCAGTGGACAGGGGTTCTCCTACAATGAGCAGTTCTTC
CDR3 protein: CASSGQGFSYNEQFF

V gene: TRBV24-1
D gene: NA
J gene: TRBJ2-1
clone size: NA
CDR3 DNA: TGTGCCACCAGTGATTCCGTGACATACAATGAGCAGTTCTTC
CDR3 protein: CATSDSVTYNEQFF

V gene: TRBV15
D gene: TRBD1
J gene: TRBJ1-5
clone size: NA
CDR3 DNA: TGTGCCACCAGCAGAGAGGGGGACAGGCGCAATCAGCCCCAGCATTTT
CDR3 protein: CATSREGDRRNQPQHF

V gene: TRBV19
D gene: NA
J gene: TRBJ2-2
clone size: NA
CDR3 DNA: TGTGCCAGTAGTGTATGGGAGGCAACGGAGCTGTTTTTT
CDR3 protein: CASSVWEATELFF

V gene: TRBV18
D gene: TRBD2
J gene: TRBJ2-2
clone size: NA
CDR3 DNA: TGTGCCAGCTCCCGTCCCGGGACTAGCGGGAGAGGCACCGGGGAGCTGTTTTTT
CDR3 protein: CASSRPGTSGRGTGELFF